This paragraph covers one T cell receptor (beta chain) sequence. The source of the sample is a study of blood T cell repertoires in COVID-19. The method was immunoSEQ multiplex PCR; TCRdb's version includes in-frame clones alone and lacks a portion of them. The profile shows over 250,000 clones, roughly 90% of them singletons. V lost 3 bases and J 10 bases, leaving 10 bases between the germline ends. Germline V lookup: CDR1 MNHEY, CDR2 SMNVEV (reference sequence). This CDR3 is 13 amino acids long. The clonotype was recovered from a man aged 60 to 69 who had recovered from COVID-19. This rearrangement joins TRBV27 to TRBJ1-6, with a weak D call TRBD1 (5 bases). Sample: PBMCs or T cells enriched from blood (not recorded which). The CDR3 protein is CASSFRGWSPLHF. CDR3 sequence (DNA): TGTGCCAGCAGTTTTAGGGGATGGTCACCCCTCCACTTT.